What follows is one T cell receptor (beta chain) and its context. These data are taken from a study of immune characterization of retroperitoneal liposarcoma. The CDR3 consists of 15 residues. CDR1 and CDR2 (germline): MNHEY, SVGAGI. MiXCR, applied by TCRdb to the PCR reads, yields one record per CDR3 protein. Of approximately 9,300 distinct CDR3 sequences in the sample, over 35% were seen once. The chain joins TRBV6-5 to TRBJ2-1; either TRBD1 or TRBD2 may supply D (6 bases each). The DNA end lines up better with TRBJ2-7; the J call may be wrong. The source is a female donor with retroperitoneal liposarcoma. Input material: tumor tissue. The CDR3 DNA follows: TGTGCCAGCAGCCCCGGCTGGAGGGGGTACAATGAGCAGTACTTC. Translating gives CASSPGWRGYNEQYF.